What follows are 19 T cell receptor beta chains derived from one specimen sequenced in a study of breast tumors, draining lymph nodes, adjacent tissues. Axillary draining lymph nodes of breast cancer patients supplied the node samples. TCRdb re-called the multiplex PCR reads with MiXCR, one entry per CDR3 protein. The sample lists 200,000 to 300,000 distinct CDR3 sequences; 30% were seen once. The sample consisted of axillary lymph node tissue. These receptors came from a female donor with breast cancer. Some clones in this sample may be carry-over from other donors' samples.

This clonotype has at least ten counts. The chain uses TRBV6-4 and TRBJ2-6; D call uncertain. This CDR3 contains 14 residues. V was trimmed by 6 bases and J by 0 bases, leaving 6 bases between them. CDR1 is MRHNA and CDR2 is SNTAGT in the germline V gene. DNA for the CDR3: TGTGCCAGCAGCAGAAACTCTGGGGCCAACGTCCTGACTTTC. This encodes CASSRNSGANVLTF.

CDR3 in amino acids: CASSDHGNQPQHF. CDR3 nucleotides: TGCGCCAGCAGTGATCATGGGAATCAGCCCCAGCATTTT. V usage is TRBV10-2 and J usage is TRBJ1-5; no clear D. Germline V gene data show CDR1 as WSHSY and CDR2 as SAAADI. The CDR3 is made up of 13 amino acids. V dropped 3 bases and J dropped 4 bases, with 7 bases sitting between them.

A few counts support this clonotype. A much larger clone lies one base from this, so it may be a read error. V usage is TRBV6-6 and J usage is TRBJ1-2; D remains unclear. Trimming shortened V by 7 bases and J by 2 bases, and 5 bases separated the two germline ends. The CDR3 extends over 11 amino acids. Germline V CDR1 and CDR2: MNHNY, SVGAGI (reference sequence). Here the CDR3 reads CASTLNYGYTF. DNA of the CDR3: TGTGCCAGCACCCTCAACTATGGCTACACCTTC.

A note on this clonotype: A single base separates this from a much larger clone, so it may be a read error. The chain has TRBV20-1 and TRBJ1-4; D perhaps matches TRBD1 (5 bases). Trimming removed 5 bases at V and 4 bases at J, with 11 bases between. CDR1 and CDR2 from the germline V gene are DFQATT and SNEGSKA (reference sequence). The CDR3 loop spans 13 amino acids. DNA for the CDR3: TGCAGTGCTCCGGGACGGAATAATGAAAAACTGTTTTTT. This translates into CSAPGRNNEKLFF.

The rearrangement joins TRBV25-1 to TRBJ1-6; D perhaps matches TRBD1 (5 bases). From germline, CDR1 is MGHDK and CDR2 SYGVNS. This CDR3 contains 12 residues. V gave up 8 bases and J gave up 9 bases, with 11 bases separating them. CDR3 bases: TGTGCCAGCTTAGGGGCCAGTTCACCCCTCCACTTT. Translating gives CASLGASSPLHF.

The CDR3: CASSLAGQGSNQPQHF. The CDR3 bases are TGTGCCAGCAGCTTAGCCGGACAGGGGAGCAATCAGCCCCAGCATTTT. The chain recombines TRBV7-8 with TRBJ1-5; 9 nucleotides match TRBD1. Germline-derived CDR1 and CDR2 are SGHVS and FQNEAQ. V shed 0 bases, J shed 1 base, and the junction held 1 base outside the gene matches. The CDR3 runs to 16 residues.

This clonotype was detected only a few times. One end of the junction does not line up with germline, which may come from a read error. The chain combines TRBV6-5 with TRBJ2-1; 9 nucleotides agree with TRBD2. The CDR3 consists of 16 residues. Germline V gene lookup returns CDR1 MNHEY and CDR2 SVGAGI. CDR3 DNA sequence: TGTGCCAGCAGTCACTCGAGGCTAGCGGGACCCAATGAGCAGTTCTTC. It translates to CASSHSRLAGPNEQFF.

This clonotype was seen repeatedly, ten times or more. V usage is TRBV11-2 and J usage is TRBJ2-1; D may be TRBD1 (5 bases). This CDR3 comprises 16 residues. The V end was cut by 4 bases, the J end by 5 bases, with 18 bases between. Germline-derived CDR1 and CDR2 are SGHAT and FQNNGV. CDR3 DNA: TGTGCCAGCAGCTCCATTACAGGCTTCTGGGACAATGAGCAGTTCTTC. Amino acids: CASSSITGFWDNEQFF.

On this clonotype itself: This may come from a read error, since a much larger clone is one base off. V usage is TRBV5-1 and J usage is TRBJ2-1; no reliable D call. The germline CDR1 and CDR2 sequences are SGHRS and YFSETQ. There are 11 residues in the CDR3. The DNA of the CDR3 is TGCGCCAGCGGCTTGGTAGAGGAGCAGTTCTTC. Residues: CASGLVEEQFF.

This clonotype appeared once. The V gene is TRBV13, the J gene TRBJ2-2; 7 bases are shared with TRBD1. This CDR3 has 16 amino acids. The V gene's germline CDR1 is PRHDT and CDR2 FYEKMQ (reference sequence). Trimming at V came to 8 bases and at J to 7 bases, leaving 16 bases not matched to a gene. CDR3 sequence (DNA): TGTGCCAGCGGCTATAGGGGGCTAGCCGGCATCGGGGAGCTGTTTTTT. Its translation: CASGYRGLAGIGELFF.

This clonotype was found a few times. A much larger clonotype is one base distant, so this may be a read error. No conserved phenylalanine or tryptophan ends this CDR3, so it is likely a read error. CDR3 coding DNA: TGTGCCAGCAACAAGCCGACTAGCGACTACACAGATACGCAGTATCTT. Translated, it gives CASNKPTSDYTDTQYL. The V and J genes are TRBV7-9 and TRBJ2-3, with TRBD2 matching over 8 bases. CDR3 length: 16 residues. V gave up 7 bases and J gave up 2 bases; unmatched junction bases: 11. The germline V gene has CDR1 SEHNR and CDR2 FQNEAQ (reference sequence).

V is TRBV29-1 and J is TRBJ1-1; unclear D gene. Germline V gene sequence: CDR1 SQVTM, CDR2 ANQGSEA. The CDR3 loop spans 12 amino acids. Deletions cut 7 bases from V and 1 base from J, with 10 bases between. The CDR3 bases are TGCAGCGCCGCAGATCCGAACACTGAAGCTTTCTTT. Amino acids: CSAADPNTEAFF.

This clonotype was counted ten times or more. V gene TRBV7-2 combines with J gene TRBJ2-7; D gene unclear. Germline V gives CDR1 SGHTA, CDR2 FQGNSA. Trimming shortened V by 5 bases and J by 3 bases, and 8 bases separated the two germline ends. CDR3 length: 12 amino acids. CDR3 in amino acids: CASSPTNYEQYF. DNA for the CDR3: TGTGCCAGCAGCCCAACGAACTACGAGCAGTACTTC.

The sample holds many counts of this clonotype. The CDR3: CASSYSWTSGKNEQFF. CDR3 in DNA: TGTGCCAGCAGTTACTCATGGACTAGCGGGAAGAATGAGCAGTTCTTC. The rearrangement joins TRBV6-5 to TRBJ2-1, with 12 bases lining up with TRBD2. Looked up from germline, CDR1 is MNHEY and CDR2 is SVGAGI. The CDR3 totals 16 residues. Trimming cost V 0 bases and J 7 bases; bases outside gene matches: 4.

This clonotype has just a few counts. The gene calls are TRBV3-1 and TRBJ2-3; D uncertain. Trimming shortened V by 5 bases and J by 7 bases, and 13 bases separated the two germline ends. The CDR3 is made up of 13 amino acids. Germline CDR1 is LGHDT and CDR2 is YNNKEL (reference sequence). The CDR3 spells CASSAGGVYTQYF. Written as DNA, the CDR3 is TGTGCCAGCAGCGCAGGTGGGGTATATACGCAGTATTTT.

Note on this clonotype: Just one base apart from a much larger clone, this may be a read error. The rearrangement uses TRBV6-6 and TRBJ2-7; 15 bases agree with TRBD2. Germline V gene lookup returns CDR1 MNHNY and CDR2 SVGAGI (reference sequence). CDR3 size: 18 residues. DNA for the CDR3: TGTGCCAGCACCTGGGGACTAGCGGGAGGAAACAACATCTACGGGCAGTACTTC. This gives the protein CASTWGLAGGNNIYGQYF.

At least ten counts were recorded for this clonotype. The chain carries TRBV30 and TRBJ1-2; no reliable D call. The CDR3 loop spans 13 amino acids. Trimming removed 0 bases at V and 6 bases at J, with 11 bases between. Germline CDR1 is GTSNPN and CDR2 is SVGIG (reference sequence). The CDR3 sequence: CAWSVLGVDGYTF. DNA of the CDR3: TGTGCCTGGAGTGTACTTGGGGTGGATGGCTACACCTTC.

This clonotype showed up many times. This sequence joins TRBV6-6 and TRBJ2-7, with 9 bases fitting TRBD2. The CDR3 is 16 residues long. From germline, CDR1 is MNHNY and CDR2 SVGAGI (reference sequence). Trimming cost V 8 bases and J 1 base; bases outside gene matches: 12. The CDR3 region is CASGSSSGITSYEQYF. Written as DNA, the CDR3 is TGTGCCAGCGGGTCGTCTAGCGGGATAACTTCCTACGAGCAGTACTTC.

This clonotype was recorded a few times. A much larger clone differs from this one at a single base, so this may be a read error. Here the CDR3 reads CASSIGLAGDEQYF. CDR3 in DNA: TGTGCCAGCAGTATCGGCCTGGCGGGGGACGAGCAGTACTTC. V and J are TRBV12-3 or TRBV12-4 and TRBJ2-7; 7 bases fit TRBD2. This CDR3 has 14 residues. With V trimmed by 5 bases and J by 5 bases, 9 bases remained unmatched.